One and the same sample provided the 23 T cell receptor beta chains below, sequenced in a study of a mutant IDH1 vaccine in newly diagnosed glioma (dated by TCRdb to 2020 to 2022). In the paper's terms, the time point label means: baseline, week 1 (first vaccination visit). In light of the paper, this sample's treatment or condition label describes: pre-vaccination baseline after standard-of-care therapy. Receptor amplification or capture employed the immunoSEQ multiplex PCR assay. What TCRdb holds here is the immuneACCESS table cut down to in-frame rearrangements. Part of the clones is not present; checked against another copy, under half of the missing clones reflect an unresolved V gene, and the others are unexplained. The sample profile shows about 24,000 clones; roughly nine tenths of them were found once. More than 8.5% of the sample rests with the top ten. Sequenced material: PBMCs, taken from a glioma patient treated with radiotherapy, temozolomide or both. The receptors originated from a man aged 25 to 45 with glioma.

V is TRBV5-6 and J is TRBJ2-7; TRBD1 matches 7 bases. V lost 2 bases and J lost 4; bases outside the gene matches: 6. This CDR3 comprises 14 residues. In germline, CDR1 is SGHDT, CDR2 YYEEEE. The CDR3 here is CASSLVGGRYEQYF. The CDR3 DNA follows: TGTGCCAGCAGCTTAGTAGGGGGCAGGTACGAGCAGTACTTC.

The rearrangement uses TRBV5-1 and TRBJ1-1; tentatively, D is TRBD1 (6 bases). The CDR3 runs to 16 residues. Germline lookup yields CDR1 SGHRS and CDR2 YFSETQ. Trimming cost V 1 base and J 0 bases, with 13 bases left between them. The CDR3 here is CASSLTGTQMNTEAFF. In DNA form, the CDR3 reads TGCGCCAGCAGCTTGACCGGGACACAGATGAACACTGAAGCTTTCTTT.

This chain connects TRBV6-1 to TRBJ2-4; D gene ambiguous. Germline V gives CDR1 MNHNS, CDR2 SASEGT. The CDR3 covers 13 residues. V was shortened by 6 bases and J by 2 bases, with 8 bases between the two germline ends. The CDR3 DNA follows: TGTGCCAGCAGAGGGCTTACCAAAAACATTCAGTACTTC. This sequence encodes CASRGLTKNIQYF.

The chain recombines TRBV12-5 with TRBJ2-7, with 7 nucleotides matching TRBD1. The CDR3 covers 15 residues. The V gene's germline CDR1 is LGHNT and CDR2 FRNRAP. J lost 0 bases, V lost 2 bases, and 4 bases had no gene match. The CDR3 region is CASGLRQGFSYEQYF. The CDR3 coding sequence is TGTGCTAGTGGTTTGAGACAGGGATTCTCCTACGAGCAGTACTTC.

This clone occurred a few times. Other nucleotide sequences from this sample produce the same CDR3. The genes are TRBV5-4 and TRBJ1-2; 9 bases are shared with TRBD1. The V gene end was trimmed by 4 bases and the J gene end by 8 bases; junction bases not matched to a gene: 6. Germline CDR1 is SGHNT and CDR2 is YYREEE (reference sequence). The CDR3 runs 13 residues. The CDR3 loop reads CASSPGTGYGYTF. The CDR3 DNA reads as TGTGCCAGCAGCCCTGGGACAGGGTACGGCTACACCTTC.

The chain couples TRBV4-1 to TRBJ1-1; TRBD1 agrees at 9 bases. CDR1 is MGHRA, CDR2 YSYEKL, per germline. CDR3 size: 14 residues. Trimming cost V 4 bases and J 11 bases; bases outside gene matches: 11. The CDR3 sequence is CASSPGDRVGGAFF. The DNA for the CDR3 is TGCGCCAGCAGCCCGGGGGACAGGGTCGGGGGGGCTTTCTTT.

CDR3 loop: CASSQLAGLAGDNEQFF. CDR3 sequence (DNA): TGTGCCAGCAGCCAATTAGCCGGACTAGCGGGAGACAATGAGCAGTTCTTC. V and J are TRBV14 and TRBJ2-1; TRBD2 aligns across 13 bases. The CDR3 is made up of 17 amino acids. Per the germline V gene, CDR1 is SGHDN and CDR2 is FVKESK. V lost 2 bases and J lost 5; bases outside the gene matches: 6.

The rearrangement links TRBV7-8 to TRBJ1-5, with D unclear. This CDR3 region has 13 residues. With 2 bases removed from V and 4 bases from J, the gap between germline ends came to 6 bases. CDR1 is SGHVS and CDR2 is FQNEAQ in the germline V gene. CDR3 in DNA: TGTGCCAGCAGCTTAAGCGGTAATCAGCCCCAGCATTTT. This codes for CASSLSGNQPQHF.

The rearrangement links TRBV9 to TRBJ2-5; tentatively, D is TRBD1 (6 bases). The length of the CDR3 is 15 residues. Looked up from germline, CDR1 is SGDLS and CDR2 is YYNGEE. V lost 0 bases, J lost 2 bases, and 11 bases lay in between. CDR3 in DNA: TGTGCCAGCAGCGTAGGGGACACCCAACAAGAGACCCAGTACTTC. It specifies CASSVGDTQQETQYF. Full variable domain (outside the CDR3, taken from reference TRBV9 and TRBJ2-5): DSGVTQTPKHLITATGQRVTLRCSPRSGDLSVYWYQQSLDQGLQFLIQYYNGEERAKGNILERFSAQQFPDLHSELNLSSLELGDSALYFCASSVGDTQQETQYFGPGTRLLVL.

The J gene is TRBJ1-2, the V gene TRBV4-1; D is unclear. Germline CDR1 is MGHRA and CDR2 is YSYEKL. The length of the CDR3 is 13 residues. V was clipped by 5 bases and J by 2 bases, with 9 bases between them. The CDR3 region has the DNA TGCGCCAGCAGCAGCAACATCAACTATGGCTACACCTTC. Amino acids: CASSSNINYGYTF.

The V call is TRBV6-6, the J call TRBJ1-2; D is ambiguous. CDR3 length equals 14 residues. Germline V lookup: CDR1 MNHNY, CDR2 SVGAGI (reference sequence). V gave up 2 bases and J gave up 5 bases, with 12 bases separating them. In DNA, the CDR3 is TGTGCCAGCAGTTACACCGACGGACCTTATGGCTACACCTTC. Translation gives CASSYTDGPYGYTF.

This clone has only a few counts. The chain has TRBV2 and TRBJ2-1, with D perhaps TRBD1 or TRBD2 (5 bases each). CDR3 length: 11 residues. Germline CDR1 SNHLY, CDR2 FYNNEI. Trimming took off 3 bases at V and 14 bases at J, with 11 bases between the two ends. CDR3 nucleotides: TGTGCCAGCAGTGAGGGGGACGGCGAGTTCTTC. It codes for CASSEGDGEFF. Combining the CDR3 with reference TRBV2 and TRBJ2-1 gives the whole variable domain EPEVTQTPSHQVTQMGQEVILRCVPISNHLYFYWYRQILGQKVEFLVSFYNNEISEKSEIFDDQFSVERPDGSNFTLKIRSTKLEDSAMYFCASSEGDGEFFGPGTRLTVL.

The chain joins TRBV4-1 to TRBJ2-7; weak D call: TRBD1 (6 bases). From germline, CDR1 is MGHRA and CDR2 YSYEKL. The length of the CDR3 is 16 residues. V was cut by 1 base and J by 0 bases, with 13 bases left in between. The CDR3 coding sequence is TGCGCCAGCAGCCAAGGTCCAGGGGCCAGCTCCTACGAGCAGTACTTC. Translation: CASSQGPGASSYEQYF.

This chain links TRBV5-1 with TRBJ2-3; 13 nucleotides match TRBD2. The length of the CDR3 is 17 residues. After removal of 0 bases from V and 1 base from J, the junction contained 2 bases not matched to a gene. In germline, CDR1 is SGHRS, CDR2 YFSETQ. In DNA, the CDR3 is TGCGCCAGCAGCTTGGCTGGACTAGCGGGAGGCACAGATACGCAGTATTTT. It yields the protein CASSLAGLAGGTDTQYF.

The genes are TRBV7-6 and TRBJ1-3; D unresolved. The CDR3 runs to 15 residues. Germline V gene data show CDR1 as SGHVS and CDR2 as FNYEAQ. The V end was cut by 5 bases, the J end by 0 bases, with 11 bases between. In nucleotides, the CDR3 is TGTGCCAGCAGCGAGTGGTCGAGCTCTGGAAACACCATATATTTT. Residues: CASSEWSSSGNTIYF.

The chain combines TRBV5-4 with TRBJ1-6; D is unclear. The CDR3 contains 11 residues. The ends were cut back, 0 bases at V and 14 bases at J, with 6 bases in the middle. Germline CDR1 and CDR2: SGHNT and YYREEE (reference sequence). The CDR3 spells CASSLGGALHF. CDR3 nucleotides: TGTGCCAGCAGCTTGGGGGGAGCCCTCCACTTT. Looking up the rest from reference TRBV5-4 and TRBJ1-6 gives the full variable domain: ETGVTQSPTHLIKTRGQQVTLRCSSQSGHNTVSWYQQALGQGPQFIFQYYREEENGRGNFPPRFSGLQFPNYSSELNVNALELDDSALYLCASSLGGALHFGNGTRLTVT.

V is TRBV7-9 and J is TRBJ2-1; 8 bases align to TRBD1. The germline CDR1 and CDR2 sequences are SEHNR and FQNEAQ (reference sequence). The J segment lost 1 base and the V segment lost 6 bases, leaving 8 bases of the junction unmatched. CDR3 length: 16 residues. Here the CDR3 DNA reads TGTGCCAGCAGTGCCCCCCGGACAGGGTCCTACAATGAGCAGTTCTTC. Its protein product is CASSAPRTGSYNEQFF.

The rearrangement links TRBV29-1 to TRBJ2-6; D not resolved. The CDR3 is 16 amino acids. Germline V CDR1 and CDR2: SQVTM, ANQGSEA. Trimming removed 5 bases at V and 0 bases at J, with 14 bases between. The CDR3 coding sequence is TGCAGCGTTTATAGCCAGCTTCTCTCTGGGGCCAACGTCCTGACTTTC. Protein sequence: CSVYSQLLSGANVLTF.

This clone was seen only a few times. This rearrangement joins TRBV10-3 to TRBJ2-3; D is undetermined. CDR1 and CDR2 from the germline V gene are ENHRY and SYGVKD. The V gene lost 2 bases and the J gene lost 2 bases, with 11 bases spanning the gap. The CDR3 contains 15 residues. CDR3 in amino acids: CAISEPYRDTDTQYF. CDR3 bases: TGTGCCATCAGTGAGCCCTACAGAGACACAGATACGCAGTATTTT.

DNA of the CDR3: TGTGCCAGCAGCGGAGGGGAATTGGGTCTTTTGCCTTCCTACGAGCAGTACTTC. This codes for CASSGGELGLLPSYEQYF. The chain combines TRBV7-2 with TRBJ2-7; D is perhaps TRBD2 (6 bases). The germline V and J ends were trimmed by 5 bases and 1 base, with 24 bases remaining between them. The CDR3 is 18 residues long. Per germline, CDR1 SGHTA and CDR2 FQGNSA.

The genes are TRBV27 and TRBJ1-1; D gene ambiguous. Trimming pared 4 bases from V and 3 bases from J, leaving 6 bases between. Germline CDR1 is MNHEY and CDR2 is SMNVEV (reference sequence). The CDR3 runs to 12 residues. CDR3 region: CASSSWDTEAFF. CDR3 DNA sequence: TGTGCCAGCAGTTCTTGGGACACTGAAGCTTTCTTT.

The J gene is TRBJ1-2, the V gene TRBV11-2; 7 bases align to TRBD1. In germline, CDR1 is SGHAT, CDR2 FQNNGV. This CDR3 is 19 amino acids long. V lost 5 bases and J lost 6; bases outside the gene matches: 24. CDR3: CASSPPTGTGVSGLNGYTF. The CDR3 region has the DNA TGTGCCAGCAGCCCCCCTACGGGAACAGGGGTTTCGGGGCTAAATGGCTACACCTTC.

The genes are TRBV18 and TRBJ2-7, with D possibly matching TRBD1 (6 bases). V lost 4 bases and J 3 bases, leaving 7 bases between the germline ends. This CDR3 is 12 amino acids long. CDR1 and CDR2 (germline): KGHSH, LQKENI. CDR3 sequence: CASSQQGYEQYF. The CDR3 DNA reads TGTGCCAGCTCACAACAGGGCTACGAGCAGTACTTC.